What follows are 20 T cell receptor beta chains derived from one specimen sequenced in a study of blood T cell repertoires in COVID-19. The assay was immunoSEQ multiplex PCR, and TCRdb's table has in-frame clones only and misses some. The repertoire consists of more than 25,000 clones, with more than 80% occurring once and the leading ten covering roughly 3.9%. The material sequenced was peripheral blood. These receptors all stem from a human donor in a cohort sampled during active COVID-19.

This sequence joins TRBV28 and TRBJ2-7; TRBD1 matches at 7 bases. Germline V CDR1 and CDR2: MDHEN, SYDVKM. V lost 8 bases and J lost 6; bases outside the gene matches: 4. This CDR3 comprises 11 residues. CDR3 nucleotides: TGTGCCAGCTTTGACAGGGTCGAGCAGTACTTC. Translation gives CASFDRVEQYF. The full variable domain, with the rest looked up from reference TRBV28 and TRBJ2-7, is DVKVTQSSRYLVKRTGEKVFLECVQDMDHENMFWYRQDPGLGLRLIYFSYDVKMKEKGDIPEGYSVSREKKERFSLILESASTNQTSMYLCASFDRVEQYFGPGTRLTVT.

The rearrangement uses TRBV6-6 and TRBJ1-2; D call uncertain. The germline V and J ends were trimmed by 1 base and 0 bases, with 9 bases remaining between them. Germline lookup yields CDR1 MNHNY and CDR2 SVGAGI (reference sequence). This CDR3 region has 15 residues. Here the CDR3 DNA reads TGTGCCAGCAGTTACTTGCGCACCACTAACTATGGCTACACCTTC. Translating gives CASSYLRTTNYGYTF.

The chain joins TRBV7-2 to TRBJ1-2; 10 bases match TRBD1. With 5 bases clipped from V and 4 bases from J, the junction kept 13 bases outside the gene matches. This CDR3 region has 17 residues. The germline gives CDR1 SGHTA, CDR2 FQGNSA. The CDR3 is CASSPQSGTGVAYGYTF. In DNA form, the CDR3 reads TGTGCCAGCAGCCCACAATCCGGGACAGGGGTGGCCTATGGCTACACCTTC.

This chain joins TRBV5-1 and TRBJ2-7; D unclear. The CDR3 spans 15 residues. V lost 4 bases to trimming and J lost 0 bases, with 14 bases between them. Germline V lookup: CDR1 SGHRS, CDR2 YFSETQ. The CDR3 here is CASSLDLSSSYEQYF. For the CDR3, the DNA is TGCGCCAGCAGCCTGGACCTTTCGAGCTCCTACGAGCAGTACTTC.

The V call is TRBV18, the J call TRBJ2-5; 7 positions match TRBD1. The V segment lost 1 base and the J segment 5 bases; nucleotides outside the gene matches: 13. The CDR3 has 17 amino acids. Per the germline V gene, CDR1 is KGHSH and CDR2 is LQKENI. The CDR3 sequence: CASSPRSGTGVRETQYF. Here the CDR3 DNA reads TGTGCCAGCTCACCACGGTCGGGAACAGGGGTGAGGGAGACCCAGTACTTC.

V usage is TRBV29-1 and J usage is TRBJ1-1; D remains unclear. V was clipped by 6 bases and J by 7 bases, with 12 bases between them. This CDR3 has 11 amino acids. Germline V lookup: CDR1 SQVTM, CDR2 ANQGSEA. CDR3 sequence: CSVRAADEAFF. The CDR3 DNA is TGCAGCGTCCGAGCGGCAGATGAAGCTTTCTTT.

CDR3 coding DNA: TGTGCCAGCGATGGGGGGACTAGCGGCTACAATGAGCAGTTCTTC. Translating it yields CASDGGTSGYNEQFF. The rearrangement joins TRBV7-2 to TRBJ2-1; TRBD2 matches at 11 bases. CDR1 is SGHTA and CDR2 is FQGNSA in the germline V gene. This CDR3 has 15 amino acids. V gave up 8 bases and J gave up 3 bases; unmatched junction bases: 6.

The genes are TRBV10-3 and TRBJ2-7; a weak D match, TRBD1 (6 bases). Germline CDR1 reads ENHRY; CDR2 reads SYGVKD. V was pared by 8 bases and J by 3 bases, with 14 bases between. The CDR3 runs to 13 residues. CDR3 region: CAILGEGGYEQYF. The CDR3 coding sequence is TGTGCCATCCTAGGGGAAGGGGGCTACGAGCAGTACTTC.

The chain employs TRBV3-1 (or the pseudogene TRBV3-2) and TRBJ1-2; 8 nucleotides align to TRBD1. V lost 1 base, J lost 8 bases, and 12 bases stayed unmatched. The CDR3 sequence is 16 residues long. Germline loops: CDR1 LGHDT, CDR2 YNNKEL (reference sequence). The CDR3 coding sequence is TGTGCCAGCAGCCAAGCAGACAGGGGCCTCCGGGGGGGCTACACCTTC. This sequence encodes CASSQADRGLRGGYTF.

CDR3 loop: CASRLDRGRQFF. The CDR3 DNA reads as TGTGCCAGCAGACTCGACAGGGGGAGACAGTTCTTC. J is TRBJ2-1 and V is TRBV7-9; 9 bases agree with TRBD1. Looked up from germline, CDR1 is SEHNR and CDR2 is FQNEAQ (reference sequence). The CDR3 is made up of 12 amino acids. V lost 6 bases and J lost 13; bases outside the gene matches: 7.

The CDR3 reads CASSSPTGFGNTIYF. The CDR3 nucleotides read TGTGCCAGCAGCTCGCCCACAGGGTTTGGAAACACCATATATTTT. The chain recombines TRBV7-8 with TRBJ1-3, with D possibly being TRBD1 (6 bases). The CDR3 has 15 amino acids. V lost 4 bases and J lost 3, with 13 bases in between. Germline V gene lookup returns CDR1 SGHVS and CDR2 FQNEAQ.

The CDR3 sequence: CASSFQGGQETQYF. The DNA of the CDR3 is TGTGCCAGCAGCTTCCAGGGTGGGCAAGAGACCCAGTACTTC. The J gene is TRBJ2-5, the V gene TRBV7-2; TRBD1 is a possible D gene (5 bases). The CDR3 runs 14 residues. CDR1 is SGHTA and CDR2 is FQGNSA in the germline V gene. Trimming shortened V by 3 bases and J by 2 bases, and 10 bases separated the two germline ends.

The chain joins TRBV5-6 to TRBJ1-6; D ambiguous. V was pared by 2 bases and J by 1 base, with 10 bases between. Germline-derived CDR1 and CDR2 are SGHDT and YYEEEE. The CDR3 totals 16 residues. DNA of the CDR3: TGTGCCAGCAGCTTTGGAGGGAGGTCCTATAATTCACCCCTCCACTTT. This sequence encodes CASSFGGRSYNSPLHF. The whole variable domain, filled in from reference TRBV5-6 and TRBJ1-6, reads DAGVTQSPTHLIKTRGQQVTLRCSPKSGHDTVSWYQQALGQGPQFIFQYYEEEERQRGNFPDRFSGHQFPNYSSELNVNALLLGDSALYLCASSFGGRSYNSPLHFGNGTRLTVT.

Here the CDR3 reads CASRTTIRESYEQYF. The CDR3 bases are TGTGCCAGCAGGACTACTATTAGGGAATCCTACGAGCAGTACTTC. V usage is TRBV6-5 and J usage is TRBJ2-7; the D gene is possibly TRBD2 (5 bases). The ends were cut back, 6 bases at V and 1 base at J, with 16 bases in the middle. Germline V CDR1 and CDR2: MNHEY, SVGAGI. This CDR3 is built from 15 residues.

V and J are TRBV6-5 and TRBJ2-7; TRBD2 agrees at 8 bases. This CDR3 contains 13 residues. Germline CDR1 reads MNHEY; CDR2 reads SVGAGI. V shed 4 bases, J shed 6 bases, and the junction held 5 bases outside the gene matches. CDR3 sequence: CASSFGTRSEQYF. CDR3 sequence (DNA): TGTGCCAGCAGTTTCGGGACTAGGAGCGAGCAGTACTTC.

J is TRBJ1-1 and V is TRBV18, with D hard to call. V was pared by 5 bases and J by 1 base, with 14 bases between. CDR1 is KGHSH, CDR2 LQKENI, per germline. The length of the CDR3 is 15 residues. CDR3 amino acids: CASSSGEAGNTEAFF. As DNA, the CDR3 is TGTGCCAGCTCATCCGGGGAGGCTGGGAACACTGAAGCTTTCTTT.

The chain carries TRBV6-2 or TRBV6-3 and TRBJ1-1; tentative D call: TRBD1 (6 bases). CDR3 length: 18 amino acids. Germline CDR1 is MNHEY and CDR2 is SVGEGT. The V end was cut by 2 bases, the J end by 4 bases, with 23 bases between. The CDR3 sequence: CASSYASGGQLKGTEAFF. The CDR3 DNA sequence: TGTGCCAGCAGTTACGCCTCCGGGGGGCAGCTAAAAGGCACTGAAGCTTTCTTT.

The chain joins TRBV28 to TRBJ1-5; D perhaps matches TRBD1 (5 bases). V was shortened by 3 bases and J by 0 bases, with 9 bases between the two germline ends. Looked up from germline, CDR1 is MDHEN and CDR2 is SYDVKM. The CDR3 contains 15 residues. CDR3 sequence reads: CASSFYRNSNQPQHF. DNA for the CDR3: TGTGCCAGCAGTTTTTACAGGAATAGCAATCAGCCCCAGCATTTT.

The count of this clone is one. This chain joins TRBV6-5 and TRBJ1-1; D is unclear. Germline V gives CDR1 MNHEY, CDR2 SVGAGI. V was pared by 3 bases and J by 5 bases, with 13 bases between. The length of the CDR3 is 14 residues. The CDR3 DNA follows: TGTGCCAGCAGTTATGGCCGGCGGAGGACTGAAGCTTTCTTT. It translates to CASSYGRRRTEAFF.

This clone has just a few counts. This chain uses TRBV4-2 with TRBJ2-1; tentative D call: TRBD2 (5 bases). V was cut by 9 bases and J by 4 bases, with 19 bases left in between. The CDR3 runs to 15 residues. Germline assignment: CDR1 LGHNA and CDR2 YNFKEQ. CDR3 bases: TGTGCCAGTCAAAGCCGGGTAGCGCGTTACAATGAGCAGTTCTTC. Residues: CASQSRVARYNEQFF.